This entry lists 31 T cell receptor beta chains sequenced from one sample in a study of blood T cell repertoires in COVID-19. Sequenced by immunoSEQ multiplex PCR; TCRdb stores in-frame clones only, minus some. The sample yields roughly 200,000 clones, 75% to 90% seen once. The sequencing input was PBMCs or T cells enriched from blood (not recorded which). All receptors derive from a man aged 35-49 years who had recovered from COVID-19.

This CDR3 is CASSIGAGTATDTQYF. CDR3 DNA: TGTGCCAGTAGTATAGGCGCCGGGACAGCCACAGATACGCAGTATTTT. The rearrangement links TRBV19 to TRBJ2-3; 7 nucleotides match TRBD1. The CDR3 is made up of 16 amino acids. V dropped 1 base and J dropped 2; count of bases not matched to a gene: 6. Germline CDR1 and CDR2: LNHDA and SQIVND (reference sequence).

This clone has only a few counts. This chain joins TRBV5-8 and TRBJ2-7; 10 bases align to TRBD2. CDR1 SGHTS and CDR2 YDEGEE come from the germline V gene. The CDR3 length is 15 residues. The CDR3 loop is CAATERGGMSNEQYF. The CDR3 DNA sequence: TGTGCTGCCACAGAGCGGGGGGGAATGAGTAACGAGCAGTACTTC.

This chain joins TRBV5-6 and TRBJ1-2; tentative D call: TRBD1 (6 bases). The CDR3 is 14 amino acids. Germline V gene data show CDR1 as SGHDT and CDR2 as YYEEEE. The V end lost 4 bases, the J end lost 14 bases, and 24 bases lay between the germline ends. Here the CDR3 reads CASSLGTWGHPGTF. The CDR3 DNA is TGTGCCAGCAGCCTTGGGACCTGGGGACACCCTGGGACCTTC.

V and J are TRBV19 and TRBJ2-2; 8 nucleotides align to TRBD1. The junction had 14 bases not matched to a gene; V was cut back by 2 bases and J by 0 bases. CDR1 LNHDA and CDR2 SQIVND come from the germline V gene (reference sequence). CDR3 length: 20 residues. Here the CDR3 DNA reads TGTGCCAGTAGTATAAGGGCAGGGGGCCAATCCCTCGCGAACACCGGGGAGCTGTTTTTT. This gives the protein CASSIRAGGQSLANTGELFF.

V is TRBV29-1 and J is TRBJ2-1; D gene ambiguous. Germline loops: CDR1 SQVTM, CDR2 ANQGSEA. There are 12 residues in the CDR3. V was clipped by 2 bases and J by 10 bases, with 12 bases between them. Here the CDR3 reads CSVESPGLEQFF. CDR3 DNA: TGCAGCGTTGAATCCCCAGGCCTGGAGCAGTTCTTC.

The genes are TRBV29-1 and TRBJ2-7, with D possibly matching TRBD2 (6 bases). The CDR3 runs 13 residues. Germline V gene sequence: CDR1 SQVTM, CDR2 ANQGSEA. V was trimmed by 4 bases and J by 2 bases, leaving 12 bases between them. In nucleotides, the CDR3 is TGCAGCGTTGTGGCGGGGTACCCCTACGAGCAGTACTTC. This translates into CSVVAGYPYEQYF.

The chain is built from TRBV12-2 and TRBJ1-2; the DNA was not used to check the table's D call, TRBD1. TRBV12-2 is reported as a pseudogene. The CDR3 loop spans 14 amino acids. This CDR3 reads CASPEGQGSYGYTF. CDR3 DNA sequence: TGTGCAAGTCCCGAGGGACAGGGGAGCTATGGCTACACCTTC.

The chain has TRBV15 and TRBJ1-5; no definite D call. The CDR3 consists of 14 residues. Trimming shortened V by 4 bases and J by 6 bases, and 13 bases separated the two germline ends. Per germline, CDR1 LNHNV and CDR2 YYDKDF (reference sequence). This CDR3 reads CATSTTTGGQPQHF. The CDR3 DNA reads as TGTGCCACCAGCACCACGACGGGAGGTCAGCCCCAGCATTTT.

The chain employs TRBV6-5 and TRBJ2-1; a weak D match, TRBD2 (6 bases). Trimming took off 6 bases at V and 6 bases at J, with 12 bases between the two ends. Per germline, CDR1 MNHEY and CDR2 SVGAGI. The CDR3 spans 13 residues. The CDR3 nucleotides read TGTGCCAGCAGGCCTGGAGGGTTCAATGAGCAGTTCTTC. It yields the protein CASRPGGFNEQFF.

The rearrangement uses TRBV6-5 and TRBJ1-5, with D hard to call. Germline V lookup: CDR1 MNHEY, CDR2 SVGAGI. V dropped 3 bases and J dropped 3 bases, with 12 bases sitting between them. This CDR3 contains 15 residues. The CDR3, as DNA: TGTGCCAGCAGTTATTCGCGGGGTATCAATCAGCCCCAGCATTTT. Residues: CASSYSRGINQPQHF.

The rearrangement links TRBV19 to TRBJ1-1, with 8 bases that match TRBD1. The CDR3 contains 12 residues. The V and J ends lost 6 bases and 6 bases, in that order; junction bases with no gene match: 3. CDR1 and CDR2 (germline): LNHDA, SQIVND (reference sequence). CDR3 residues: CASRAQGAEAFF. Written as DNA, the CDR3 is TGTGCCAGTAGGGCACAGGGGGCTGAAGCTTTCTTT.

This clone has more than one count but fewer than ten. The gene calls are TRBV2 and TRBJ1-1; no reliable D call. Germline CDR1 is SNHLY and CDR2 is FYNNEI. The CDR3 contains 13 residues. V shed 1 base and J shed 4 bases, with 7 bases lying between them. This CDR3 reads CASSEVEGTEAFF. The DNA of the CDR3 is TGTGCCAGCAGTGAAGTGGAGGGCACTGAAGCTTTCTTT. Supplemented by reference TRBV2 and TRBJ1-1, the full variable domain reads EPEVTQTPSHQVTQMGQEVILRCVPISNHLYFYWYRQILGQKVEFLVSFYNNEISEKSEIFDDQFSVERPDGSNFTLKIRSTKLEDSAMYFCASSEVEGTEAFFGQGTRLTVV.

This clone has only one observation. The chain uses TRBV13 and TRBJ2-7, with D tentatively TRBD2 (5 bases). CDR1 PRHDT and CDR2 FYEKMQ come from the germline V gene (reference sequence). The CDR3 has 12 residues. Trimming stripped 2 bases from V and 6 bases from J, with 8 bases between. CDR3 protein: CASSLSRGEQYF. CDR3 in DNA: TGTGCCAGCAGCTTAAGTCGGGGCGAGCAGTACTTC.

The chain couples TRBV13 to TRBJ2-5; D might be TRBD1 (6 bases). Trimming stripped 0 bases from V and 5 bases from J, with 19 bases between. Germline CDR1 is PRHDT and CDR2 is FYEKMQ (reference sequence). The CDR3 loop spans 17 amino acids. The CDR3 reads CASSLGLRTEPRETQYF. The CDR3 bases are TGTGCCAGCAGCTTAGGCCTCCGGACAGAACCGAGGGAGACCCAGTACTTC.

The V and J genes are TRBV5-1 and TRBJ1-2; TRBD1 is a possible D gene (5 bases). CDR1 and CDR2 (germline): SGHRS, YFSETQ. CDR3 length: 13 residues. V was trimmed by 5 bases and J by 2 bases, leaving 10 bases between them. Here the CDR3 DNA reads TGCGCCAGCAGGCTCGACAGCAACTATGGCTACACCTTC. It translates to CASRLDSNYGYTF.

There are many counts of this clone. The chain employs TRBV28 and TRBJ1-5; TRBD1 matches 7 bases. With 7 bases clipped from V and 7 bases from J, the junction kept 10 bases outside the gene matches. There are 14 residues in the CDR3. Looked up from germline, CDR1 is MDHEN and CDR2 is SYDVKM. CDR3 loop: CASTEQGVGQPQHF. DNA of the CDR3: TGTGCCAGCACCGAGCAGGGGGTCGGACAGCCCCAGCATTTT.

The chain employs TRBV27 and TRBJ1-1; D gene uncertain. V gave up 4 bases and J gave up 0 bases, with 9 bases separating them. The germline gives CDR1 MNHEY, CDR2 SMNVEV (reference sequence). The CDR3 has 14 residues. The CDR3 is CASSSGGLNTEAFF. The CDR3 bases are TGTGCCAGCAGTTCTGGAGGTCTGAACACTGAAGCTTTCTTT.

As to this clone: One end of the junction varies from germline; a read error may be responsible. This rearrangement joins TRBV12-3 or TRBV12-4 to TRBJ2-5, with TRBD1 matching over 11 bases. The CDR3 totals 12 residues. The CDR3 sequence: CASHRTGGLWDF. CDR3 sequence (DNA): TGTGCCAGCCACCGGACAGGGGGCTTATGGGACTTC.

In DNA form, the CDR3 reads TGTGCCAGCTCATCCCAGGGACTAGCAGTCGATACGCAGTATTTT. Protein: CASSSQGLAVDTQYF. V and J are TRBV18 and TRBJ2-3; 9 bases line up with TRBD2. Germline V lookup: CDR1 KGHSH, CDR2 LQKENI. Losses at the gene ends were 5 bases for V and 6 bases for J; bases not matched to a gene: 9. This CDR3 contains 15 residues.

V gene TRBV29-1 combines with J gene TRBJ1-5, with D uncertain. Trimming removed 5 bases from V and 7 bases from J, with 12 bases in between. CDR3 length: 12 residues. Germline V gene sequence: CDR1 SQVTM, CDR2 ANQGSEA. The CDR3 here is CSVREGGQPQHF. The CDR3 nucleotides are TGCAGCGTTCGCGAGGGCGGGCAGCCCCAGCATTTT.

The chain recombines TRBV19 with TRBJ2-2; possible D gene TRBD1, 5 bases. This CDR3 has 15 amino acids. Looked up from germline, CDR1 is LNHDA and CDR2 is SQIVND (reference sequence). V lost 3 bases and J lost 7, with 15 bases in between. As DNA, the CDR3 is TGTGCCAGTAGTATCTTCCCCAGCAGGGACGGGGAGCTGTTTTTT. This translates into CASSIFPSRDGELFF.

DNA of the CDR3: TGTGCCAGCAGTTACCCCAAAGAGACCCAGTACTTC. This encodes CASSYPKETQYF. The rearrangement joins TRBV6-2 or TRBV6-3 to TRBJ2-5; D call uncertain. Per the germline V gene, CDR1 is MNHEY and CDR2 is SVGEGT. Trimming took off 2 bases at V and 3 bases at J, with 4 bases between the two ends. This CDR3 comprises 12 residues.

The CDR3 spells CASSLVPRGLDTQYF. The DNA for the CDR3 is TGTGCCAGCAGCTTAGTACCCAGGGGGCTAGATACGCAGTATTTT. This chain uses TRBV11-2 with TRBJ2-3; 8 bases agree with TRBD1. The CDR3 is made up of 15 amino acids. The ends lost 1 base at V and 5 bases at J; junction bases unmatched: 5. In germline, CDR1 is SGHAT, CDR2 FQNNGV.

The V and J genes are TRBV28 and TRBJ1-2; D gene unclear. V gave up 8 bases and J gave up 2 bases, with 21 bases separating them. Germline assignment: CDR1 MDHEN and CDR2 SYDVKM. CDR3 size: 16 residues. The CDR3: CASQTILAGLNYGYTF. Here the CDR3 DNA reads TGTGCCAGCCAGACTATCTTGGCGGGTCTAAACTATGGCTACACCTTC.

The chain combines TRBV27 with TRBJ1-1; D may be TRBD1 (5 bases). CDR3 size: 13 residues. Trimming pared 10 bases from V and 6 bases from J, leaving 18 bases between. Looked up from germline, CDR1 is MNHEY and CDR2 is SMNVEV (reference sequence). The CDR3 DNA follows: TGTGCCACCCCTTGGGGCCAATCCTCTGAAGCTTTCTTT. This gives the protein CATPWGQSSEAFF.

The chain joins TRBV6-6 to TRBJ1-2, with TRBD1 matching 12 bases. The germline V gene encodes CDR1 MNHNY and CDR2 SVGAGI (reference sequence). The ends lost 6 bases at V and 7 bases at J; junction bases unmatched: 9. CDR3 size: 15 residues. CDR3 region: CASSYTGTGGGGYTF. CDR3 nucleotide sequence: TGTGCCAGCAGCTACACAGGGACAGGGGGCGGTGGCTACACCTTC.

This chain uses TRBV11-2 with TRBJ1-1; D may be TRBD1 (6 bases). V was cut by 5 bases and J by 0 bases, with 10 bases left in between. Germline-derived CDR1 and CDR2 are SGHAT and FQNNGV. The CDR3 length is 14 residues. This CDR3 reads CASSQTGMNTEAFF. The CDR3 DNA is TGTGCCAGCAGCCAAACAGGGATGAACACTGAAGCTTTCTTT.

The rearrangement joins TRBV2 to TRBJ2-5; D remains ambiguous. The CDR3 runs to 14 residues. CDR1 SNHLY and CDR2 FYNNEI come from the germline V gene. Trimming shortened V by 4 bases and J by 5 bases, and 14 bases separated the two germline ends. The chain's CDR3 is CASSVWRIVETQYF. The CDR3 DNA sequence: TGTGCCAGCAGTGTATGGAGAATAGTGGAGACCCAGTACTTC.

The genes are TRBV7-9 and TRBJ1-3; D call uncertain. Trimming took 5 bases from V and 7 from J, leaving 18 bases between them. This CDR3 is 15 amino acids long. Germline assignment: CDR1 SEHNR and CDR2 FQNEAQ (reference sequence). The CDR3 nucleotides are TGTGCCAGCAGCCCGGGTGGAGACGCGATGAACACCATATATTTT. Protein sequence: CASSPGGDAMNTIYF.

The rearrangement uses TRBV11-3 and TRBJ1-4; no reliable D call. The CDR3 is 13 residues long. V dropped 6 bases and J dropped 8 bases, with 13 bases sitting between them. The V gene's germline CDR1 is SGHNT and CDR2 YENEEA. CDR3 DNA: TGTGCCAGCAGGACCGGGGTCGGAGAAAAACTGTTTTTT. The encoded protein is CASRTGVGEKLFF.

The rearrangement uses TRBV30 and TRBJ2-5, with unresolved D. Germline CDR1 reads GTSNPN; CDR2 reads SVGIG (reference sequence). This CDR3 has 12 residues. Deletions cut 2 bases from V and 5 bases from J, with 9 bases between. CDR3 nucleotide sequence: TGTGCCTGGAGTCCCCTCTCCGAGACCCAGTACTTC. Protein sequence: CAWSPLSETQYF.